The 21 T cell receptor beta chains in this list originate from one sample, sequenced in a study of technical replicates of blood from several donors (dated by TCRdb to the late 2010s). The method behind the library was the immunoSEQ multiplex PCR assay. This is the immuneACCESS table as TCRdb keeps it, with only in-frame sequences that have V and J called. A part of the clones is gone; compared with another copy, unresolved V genes explain less than half, and the rest is unexplained. Counted in this sample were under 8,500 clones; roughly 90% of them appeared once. Jointly, the top ten make up around 10% of the sample. The sequencing sample was made of PBMCs. Receptors originate from a human donor in good health.

This chain connects TRBV7-9 to TRBJ2-3, with 8 bases lining up with TRBD2. The V and J ends lost 1 base and 4 bases, in that order; junction bases with no gene match: 4. The CDR3 runs to 15 residues. Germline CDR1 is SEHNR and CDR2 is FQNEAQ (reference sequence). This CDR3 is CASSLVASGSDTQYF. The CDR3 coding sequence is TGTGCCAGCAGCTTAGTCGCTAGCGGGTCAGATACGCAGTATTTT.

Here the CDR3 reads CASSARGQGDGGYTF. Written as DNA, the CDR3 is TGTGCCAGCAGTGCTCGGGGACAGGGGGACGGTGGCTACACCTTC. The chain has TRBV6-4 and TRBJ1-2, with 11 nucleotides matching TRBD1. The CDR3 consists of 15 residues. Germline V gene lookup returns CDR1 MRHNA and CDR2 SNTAGT. After removal of 4 bases from V and 7 bases from J, the junction contained 8 bases not matched to a gene.

The chain joins TRBV19 to TRBJ1-2; 8 nucleotides line up with TRBD1. This CDR3 spans 13 amino acids. In germline, CDR1 is LNHDA, CDR2 SQIVND (reference sequence). J gave up 3 bases and V 6 bases, and 3 bases lay outside the gene matches. This CDR3 reads CASRPGQDYGYTF. DNA for the CDR3: TGTGCCAGTAGGCCGGGACAGGACTATGGCTACACCTTC.

The CDR3 coding sequence is TGTGCCAGCTCCCTTATAGCGGGAGGGACACAAGAGACCCAGTACTTC. Encoded protein: CASSLIAGGTQETQYF. The rearrangement uses TRBV18 and TRBJ2-5, with 11 bases aligning to TRBD2. CDR3 length: 16 residues. The germline gives CDR1 KGHSH, CDR2 LQKENI. V dropped 6 bases and J dropped 2; count of bases not matched to a gene: 8. The whole variable domain, remainder taken from reference TRBV18 and TRBJ2-5, is NAGVMQNPRHLVRRRGQEARLRCSPMKGHSHVYWYRQLPEEGLKFMVYLQKENIIDESGMPKERFSAEFPKEGPSILRIQQVVRGDSAAYFCASSLIAGGTQETQYFGPGTRLLVL.

On this clone: The germline gene is not matched at one end of the junction; a read error may be the cause. The V gene is TRBV11-2, the J gene TRBJ2-7, with D maybe TRBD1 (6 bases). The germline V gene has CDR1 SGHAT and CDR2 FQNNGV. The CDR3 has 11 residues. The CDR3 sequence: CASSSQGEEYF. The CDR3 nucleotides are TGTGCCAGCAGCTCACAGGGCGAGGAGTACTTC.

CDR3 protein: CASSDEAGGNTGELFF. In DNA, the CDR3 is TGCGCCAGCAGTGATGAGGCAGGGGGCAACACCGGGGAGCTGTTTTTT. This chain links TRBV10-1 with TRBJ2-2, with TRBD1 identical over 8 bases. Losses at the gene ends were 3 bases for V and 2 bases for J; bases not matched to a gene: 5. The germline V gene has CDR1 WNHNN and CDR2 SYGVQD (reference sequence). CDR3 length: 16 residues.

This chain uses TRBV5-6 with TRBJ2-7; 10 bases fit TRBD2. The CDR3 consists of 15 residues. The germline V gene encodes CDR1 SGHDT and CDR2 YYEEEE. The junction had 8 bases not matched to a gene; V was cut back by 5 bases and J by 3 bases. The CDR3: CASSRILAGNYEQYF. The CDR3 DNA follows: TGTGCCAGCAGTAGGATACTAGCGGGAAACTACGAGCAGTACTTC.

This clone was recorded once. This chain uses TRBV14 with TRBJ2-5, with TRBD2 matching 14 bases. In germline, CDR1 is SGHDN, CDR2 FVKESK. J lost 5 bases, V lost 3 bases, and 11 bases had no gene match. CDR3 length: 18 amino acids. The CDR3 spells CASSHYTRLAGGQETQYF. The CDR3 nucleotides are TGTGCCAGCAGCCATTACACCAGACTAGCGGGAGGGCAGGAGACCCAGTACTTC.

The chain employs TRBV30 and TRBJ2-5, with D possibly TRBD1 on 5 matching bases. The CDR3 has 13 residues. Between the trimmed V and J ends, which lost 1 base and 0 bases, there was a span of 6 bases. CDR1 GTSNPN and CDR2 SVGIG come from the germline V gene (reference sequence). Written as DNA, the CDR3 is TGTGCCTGGAGTGGGGGCTACCAAGAGACCCAGTACTTC. Translated: CAWSGGYQETQYF.

The V and J genes are TRBV5-1 and TRBJ2-7, with 11 bases that match TRBD2. The germline CDR1 and CDR2 sequences are SGHRS and YFSETQ. With 0 bases clipped from V and 3 bases from J, the junction kept 5 bases outside the gene matches. The CDR3 consists of 16 residues. The CDR3 coding sequence is TGCGCCAGCAGCTTGGCCGGGACTAGCGGTCTCTACGAGCAGTACTTC. It specifies CASSLAGTSGLYEQYF. The variable domain in full, completed from reference TRBV5-1 and TRBJ2-7, reads KAGVTQTPRYLIKTRGQQVTLSCSPISGHRSVSWYQQTPGQGLQFLFEYFSETQRNKGNFPGRFSGRQFSNSRSEMNVSTLELGDSALYLCASSLAGTSGLYEQYFGPGTRLTVT.

This clone came up a few times. The V call is TRBV25-1, the J call TRBJ2-1; 8 bases are shared with TRBD2. Germline V gene sequence: CDR1 MGHDK, CDR2 SYGVNS. The CDR3 is 15 residues long. The J segment lost 4 bases and the V segment lost 6 bases, leaving 8 bases of the junction unmatched. CDR3 coding DNA: TGTGCCAGCAGGCCCGGGGGGGACGGTTACAATGAGCAGTTCTTC. Protein sequence: CASRPGGDGYNEQFF. Filled out from reference TRBV25-1 and TRBJ2-1, the complete variable domain reads EADIYQTPRYLVIGTGKKITLECSQTMGHDKMYWYQQDPGMELHLIHYSYGVNSTEKGDLSSESTVSRIRTEHFPLTLESARPSHTSQYLCASRPGGDGYNEQFFGPGTRLTVL.

V and J are TRBV25-1 and TRBJ2-5; 7 nucleotides line up with TRBD2. The J segment lost 1 base and the V segment lost 7 bases, leaving 3 bases of the junction unmatched. Germline V gene sequence: CDR1 MGHDK, CDR2 SYGVNS. The CDR3 loop spans 13 amino acids. The chain's CDR3 is CASTSGTQETQYF. The DNA of the CDR3 is TGTGCCAGCACTAGCGGAACCCAAGAGACCCAGTACTTC.

The chain employs TRBV6-6 and TRBJ2-4, with D possibly TRBD2 on 5 matching bases. The germline V and J ends were trimmed by 7 bases and 5 bases, with 12 bases remaining between them. Per the germline V gene, CDR1 is MNHNY and CDR2 is SVGAGI (reference sequence). CDR3 length: 13 residues. The CDR3 region has the DNA TGTGCCAGCACCGGAGGTAGCGAAAACATTCAGTACTTC. Its protein is CASTGGSENIQYF.

The chain carries TRBV19 and TRBJ2-1, with a weak D call TRBD2 (6 bases). The CDR3 consists of 16 residues. Germline CDR1 LNHDA, CDR2 SQIVND (reference sequence). Deletions cut 5 bases from V and 1 base from J, with 15 bases between. CDR3 loop: CASSRRGSGSYNEQFF. The CDR3 DNA follows: TGTGCCAGTAGTCGTCGGGGTAGCGGATCCTACAATGAGCAGTTCTTC.

Only one count was recorded for this clone. The chain is built from TRBV7-9 and TRBJ2-1; D possibly corresponds to TRBD2 (6 bases). The germline gives CDR1 SEHNR, CDR2 FQNEAQ (reference sequence). V shed 5 bases and J shed 9 bases, with 20 bases lying between them. This CDR3 comprises 15 residues. The CDR3 coding sequence is TGTGCCAGCAGCCACCGCGGGACTCTAACCGGTGAGCAGTTCTTC. Its translation: CASSHRGTLTGEQFF.

This sequence joins TRBV28 and TRBJ1-4; 8 bases align to TRBD1. The CDR3 is made up of 15 amino acids. Losses at the gene ends were 2 bases for V and 8 bases for J; bases not matched to a gene: 7. Germline V gives CDR1 MDHEN, CDR2 SYDVKM. CDR3 residues: CASSLTGQGFEKLFF. In nucleotides, the CDR3 is TGTGCCAGCAGTTTAACTGGACAGGGTTTCGAAAAACTGTTTTTT.

This clone was picked up one time. The chain is built from TRBV5-1 and TRBJ1-1; the D gene is possibly TRBD1 (6 bases). This CDR3 region has 13 residues. CDR1 SGHRS and CDR2 YFSETQ come from the germline V gene. V dropped 4 bases and J dropped 5 bases, with 12 bases sitting between them. The CDR3 bases are TGCGCCAGCAGCAAGGACAGTGGAACTGAAGCTTTCTTT. It yields the protein CASSKDSGTEAFF.

The chain uses TRBV5-1 and TRBJ2-3, with TRBD2 matching over 10 bases. Germline CDR1 SGHRS, CDR2 YFSETQ. The CDR3 consists of 17 residues. V was clipped by 4 bases and J by 2 bases; unmatched bases: 10. The DNA for the CDR3 is TGCGCCAGCAGCAACGGACTAGCGGAGCGGGACACAGATACGCAGTATTTT. Encoded protein: CASSNGLAERDTDTQYF.

A single count supports this clone. The genes are TRBV27 and TRBJ2-4; 13 positions match TRBD2. The CDR3 consists of 17 residues. V was clipped by 5 bases and J by 7 bases; unmatched bases: 11. The germline V gene encodes CDR1 MNHEY and CDR2 SMNVEV (reference sequence). In DNA form, the CDR3 reads TGTGCCAGCAGTCCGGGCGGGACTAGCGGGACTTACAACATTCAGTACTTC. This encodes CASSPGGTSGTYNIQYF.

V usage is TRBV5-5 and J usage is TRBJ2-1; maybe TRBD2 (7 bases). V was cut by 0 bases and J by 4 bases, with 20 bases left in between. CDR3 length: 18 amino acids. Germline values: CDR1 SGHKS, CDR2 YYEKEE (reference sequence). The CDR3 nucleotides read TGTGCCAGCAGCTTGGAACTATTCCAGGGGAGGGGTTACAATGAGCAGTTCTTC. Translation gives CASSLELFQGRGYNEQFF.

The gene calls are TRBV7-6 and TRBJ2-7; 9 bases line up with TRBD2. Germline V gene data show CDR1 as SGHVS and CDR2 as FNYEAQ. The J segment lost 5 bases and the V segment lost 1 base, leaving 6 bases of the junction unmatched. The CDR3 sequence is 15 residues long. CDR3 DNA: TGTGCCAGCAGCTTAGTTGTAGCGGGAGAAAACGAGCAGTACTTC. It translates to CASSLVVAGENEQYF. The full variable domain, its missing parts supplied by reference TRBV7-6 and TRBJ2-7, is GAGVSQSPRYKVTKRGQDVALRCDPISGHVSLYWYRQALGQGPEFLTYFNYEAQQDKSGLPNDRFSAERPEGSISTLTIQRTEQRDSAMYRCASSLVVAGENEQYFGPGTRLTVT.